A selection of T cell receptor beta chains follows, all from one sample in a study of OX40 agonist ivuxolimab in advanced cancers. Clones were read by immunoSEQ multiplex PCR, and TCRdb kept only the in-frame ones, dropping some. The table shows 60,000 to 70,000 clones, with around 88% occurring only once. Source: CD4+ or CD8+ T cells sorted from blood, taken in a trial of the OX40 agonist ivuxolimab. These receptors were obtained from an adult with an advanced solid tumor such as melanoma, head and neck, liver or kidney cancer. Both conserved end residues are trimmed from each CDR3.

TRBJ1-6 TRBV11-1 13 ASSLHGGGIGALH
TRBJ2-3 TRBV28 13 ASIPDSASTDTQY
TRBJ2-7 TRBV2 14 ASNPGAGGGSNEQY
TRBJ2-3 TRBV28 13 ASSRRTGSTDTQY
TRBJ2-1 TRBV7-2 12 ASSLELAGRVQF
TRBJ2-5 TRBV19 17 ASSMKTTLGGTGWETQY
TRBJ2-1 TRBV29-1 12 SALQGRFYNEQF
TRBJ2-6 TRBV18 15 ASSPEAGHSGANVLT
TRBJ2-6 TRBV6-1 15 ASSVALSLLGANVLT
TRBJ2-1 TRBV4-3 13 ASSLQGLPDNEQF
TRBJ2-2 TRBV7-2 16 ASSSRDRGLTNTGELF
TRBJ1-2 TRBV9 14 ASSAVGGRGGYGYT
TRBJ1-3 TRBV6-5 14 ASSYATANSGNTIY
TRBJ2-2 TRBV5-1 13 ASSFTSGPTGELF
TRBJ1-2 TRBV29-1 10 SVIARTPGYT
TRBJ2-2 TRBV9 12 ASSVETRTGELF
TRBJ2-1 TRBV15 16 ATSRDLLRLGGSNEQF
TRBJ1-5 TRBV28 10 ATTWVKGPQH
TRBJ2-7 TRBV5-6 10 ASSLTNYEQY
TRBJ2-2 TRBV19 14 ASSIGPGILTGELF
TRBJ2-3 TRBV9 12 ASSVGGPADTQY
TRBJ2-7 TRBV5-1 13 ASSAGTGGGYEQY
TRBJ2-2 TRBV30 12 AWKNTAWTGELF
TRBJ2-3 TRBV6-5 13 ASSYRTSGTDTQY
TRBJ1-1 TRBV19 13 ASSPLGGGNTEAF
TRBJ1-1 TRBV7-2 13 ASSPFSRGQTEAF
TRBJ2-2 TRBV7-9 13 ASSFWTGGVGELF